These 13 T cell receptor beta chains came from one sample sequenced in a study of T cells in Graves' hyperthyroidism and ophthalmopathy (dated by TCRdb to between 2019 and 2020). Library creation used multiplex PCR. The sequencing machine was an Illumina HiSeq 2000. Amplification of TCR beta CDR3 regions was carried out from RNA transcripts. For the first round of RT-PCR on the TCR CDR3, the HTBI primer set was used together with the Qiagen OneStep RT-PCR kit. In-frame beta chains were kept once TCRdb had trimmed the public reads at Q25 with fastp and called clones with MiXCR. CDR3 protein duplicates are merged, each entry listing the most common genes and DNA. Here the sample has about 47,000 distinct CDR3 sequences; approximately 58% occur a single time. Clones ranked in the top ten supply under 35% of the sample. Specimen: peripheral blood or thyroid tissue (not recorded which). All receptors come from a man aged 18 to 35 with Graves' hyperthyroidism.

This clonotype occurred many times. The chain is built from TRBV6-6 and TRBJ2-7, with 12 bases identical to TRBD2. Germline lookup yields CDR1 MNHNY and CDR2 SVGAGI (reference sequence). This CDR3 spans 14 amino acids. J gave up 2 bases and V 7 bases, and 3 bases lay outside the gene matches. CDR3 in amino acids: CASTLAGGAYEQYF. For the CDR3, the DNA is TGTGCCAGCACCCTAGCGGGGGGGGCCTACGAGCAGTACTTC.

This clonotype has a count of ten or more. V and J are TRBV20-1 and TRBJ1-1; D remains ambiguous. CDR3 length: 17 residues. The ends were cut back, 3 bases at V and 1 base at J, with 21 bases in the middle. From germline, CDR1 is DFQATT and CDR2 SNEGSKA (reference sequence). The chain's CDR3 is CSARNWAWVAGNTEAFF. The CDR3 nucleotides read TGCAGTGCTAGGAACTGGGCTTGGGTTGCAGGGAACACTGAAGCTTTCTTT.

This clonotype was recorded many times. The V and J genes are TRBV6-6 and TRBJ2-7; D is perhaps TRBD2 (7 bases). The CDR3 is 13 amino acids. The ends were cut back, 8 bases at V and 0 bases at J, with 11 bases in the middle. CDR1 and CDR2 from the germline V gene are MNHNY and SVGAGI (reference sequence). CDR3 coding DNA: TGTGCCAGCGGGGGGGCCCGCTCCTACGAGCAGTACTTC. Amino acids: CASGGARSYEQYF.

The rearrangement uses TRBV7-9 and TRBJ1-6; unclear D gene. The CDR3 has 13 residues. Looked up from germline, CDR1 is SEHNR and CDR2 is FQNEAQ (reference sequence). V gave up 5 bases and J gave up 7 bases, with 9 bases separating them. As DNA, the CDR3 is TGTGCCAGCAGCCCTTCCCTCAATTCACCCCTCCACTTT. Translating gives CASSPSLNSPLHF.

The chain links TRBV7-2 to TRBJ2-7; D gene unclear. The CDR3 is 14 residues long. The V end lost 0 bases, the J end lost 3 bases, and 9 bases lay between the germline ends. CDR1 SGHTA and CDR2 FQGNSA come from the germline V gene. CDR3 sequence: CASSLAYSLYEQYF. The CDR3 DNA follows: TGTGCCAGCAGCTTAGCGTACAGCCTCTACGAGCAGTACTTC.

This clonotype has just one count. The chain employs TRBV10-3 and TRBJ2-5; D is unresolved. The germline V gene has CDR1 ENHRY and CDR2 SYGVKD. This CDR3 comprises 15 residues. V lost 2 bases, J lost 7 bases, and 17 bases lay in between. CDR3: CAISEADTQVVTQYF. CDR3 DNA sequence: TGTGCCATCAGTGAGGCCGACACCCAAGTGGTGACCCAGTACTTC.

The sample holds a few counts of this clonotype. The chain is built from TRBV10-2 and TRBJ2-7, with 8 bases matching TRBD2. This CDR3 comprises 14 residues. Germline CDR1 reads WSHSY; CDR2 reads SAAADI. J was trimmed by 6 bases and V by 3 bases; bases with no gene match: 7. The CDR3 reads CASSEVAGGGEQYF. In nucleotides, the CDR3 is TGCGCCAGCAGTGAAGTGGCGGGGGGCGGCGAGCAGTACTTC.

The chain recombines TRBV20-1 with TRBJ2-7; TRBD1 might be the D (6 bases). The CDR3 loop spans 15 amino acids. CDR1 is DFQATT and CDR2 is SNEGSKA in the germline V gene (reference sequence). V shed 1 base and J shed 7 bases, with 20 bases lying between them. In DNA form, the CDR3 reads TGCAGTGCTAGAGTACCCTCAACAGGGCGGCGTGAGCAGTACTTC. Its translation is CSARVPSTGRREQYF.

About this clonotype itself: A single base separates this from a much larger clone, so it may be a read error. The genes are TRBV6-5 and TRBJ2-7; 11 bases are shared with TRBD1. There are 15 residues in the CDR3. Per germline, CDR1 MNHEY and CDR2 SVGAGI. The CDR3 reads CAGSPGTGGIYEQYF. In DNA form, the CDR3 reads TGTGCCGGCAGTCCAGGGACAGGGGGAATCTACGAGCAGTACTTC.

V usage is TRBV11-3 and J usage is TRBJ1-6, with D tentatively TRBD1 (6 bases). The CDR3 is 15 amino acids. The germline CDR1 and CDR2 sequences are SGHNT and YENEEA. V shed 1 base and J shed 10 bases, with 14 bases lying between them. CDR3 nucleotides: TGTGCCAGCAGCTTAGTAGGGGGGAAGGGATCACCCCTCCACTTT. Amino acid sequence: CASSLVGGKGSPLHF.

This clonotype was recorded at least ten times. This chain connects TRBV19 to TRBJ2-7; D tentatively fits TRBD1 or TRBD2 (5 bases each). CDR3 length: 14 residues. CDR1 is LNHDA, CDR2 SQIVND, per germline (reference sequence). The V gene lost 3 bases and the J gene lost 5 bases, with 14 bases spanning the gap. CDR3 sequence (DNA): TGTGCCAGTAGTATTGAGATTTCGGGGCACGAGCAGTACTTC. It specifies CASSIEISGHEQYF.

The V and J genes are TRBV15 and TRBJ1-2, with D maybe TRBD1 (6 bases). V dropped 4 bases and J dropped 1 base, with 7 bases sitting between them. CDR3 length: 13 residues. CDR1 LNHNV and CDR2 YYDKDF come from the germline V gene (reference sequence). The CDR3 loop is CATSKDSNYGYTF. The CDR3 bases are TGTGCCACCAGCAAGGACAGTAACTATGGCTACACCTTC.

A few counts support this clonotype. A much more abundant neighbour one base away suggests this may be a read error. V and J are TRBV20-1 and TRBJ2-2; 10 nucleotides line up with TRBD1. V lost 3 bases, J lost 6 bases, and 10 bases stayed unmatched. The CDR3 is 16 amino acids. Looked up from germline, CDR1 is DFQATT and CDR2 is SNEGSKA (reference sequence). In DNA form, the CDR3 reads TGCAGTGCTAGGGGCGGGGACAGGGGTTCGCCCGGGGAGCTGTTTTTT. Amino acid sequence: CSARGGDRGSPGELFF.